This T cell receptor (beta chain) was identified during a study of cytomegalovirus exposure and HLA in healthy donors. A multiplex PCR was run with 60 Vbeta primers and 13 Jbeta primers. Profiled with immunoSEQ multiplex PCR; TCRdb holds only in-frame clones, not every one. The table records 160,000 or so clones, 80% of them present only once. The donors, nominally healthy at sampling, likely had unrecorded immune exposures. With respect to this clone: The antigen remains unidentified.

Study-wide points: Further analysis was carried out later, and it showed several of the most significant clusters appearing linked to common viral pathogens.

This TCR derives from a woman between 50 and 59 years old in good health and CMV-seronegative. Material for sequencing was PBMCs.

The CDR3 region is CSVVPLFRSGYGYTF. The CDR3 DNA follows: TGCAGCGTTGTCCCCCTATTCCGTTCAGGCTATGGCTACACCTTC. The chain carries TRBV29-1 and TRBJ1-2; the D is unclear. V dropped 4 bases and J dropped 4 bases, with 19 bases sitting between them. The CDR3 totals 15 residues. Germline loops: CDR1 SQVTM, CDR2 ANQGSEA.